The present T cell receptor beta chain was sequenced within a study of CD8 T cells in Susac syndrome. TCR beta sequences were obtained from blood CD8+ and CD4+ T cells. When the RNA was reverse transcribed, random hexamers were used with an input of roughly 0.45 to 1 ug. The method of amplification for TCR beta CDR3 was immunoSEQ multiplex PCR, covering 54 Vbeta and 13 Jbeta. TCRdb itself ran the immunoSEQ multiplex PCR reads through MiXCR, one entry per CDR3 protein. The table includes around 200,000 distinct CDR3 sequences, 90% to 95% detected once. Germline V gives CDR1 SEHNR, CDR2 FQNEAQ (reference sequence). The CDR3 is 16 amino acids. Unmatched junction bases numbered 10, after V lost 6 bases and J lost 1 base.

The sample consisted of CD4+ T cells from PBMCs. V usage is TRBV7-9 and J usage is TRBJ2-7, with TRBD1 identical over 9 bases. The receptor was isolated from a human donor in good health. The CDR3 spells CASSFRTGAVSYEQYF. The CDR3 region has the DNA TGTGCCAGCAGTTTCCGGACAGGGGCTGTGTCCTACGAGCAGTACTTC. Full variable domain (rest looked up from reference TRBV7-9 and TRBJ2-7): DTGVSQNPRHKITKRGQNVTFRCDPISEHNRLYWYRQTLGQGPEFLTYFQNEAQLEKSRLLSDRFSAERPKGSFSTLEIQRTEQGDSAMYLCASSFRTGAVSYEQYFGPGTRLTVT.